This T cell receptor (beta chain) emerged from a study of blood T cell repertoires in COVID-19. The wider study: The origin of the acute and convalescent COVID-19 samples was the United States, Italy and Spain. Sources were T cells, B-cell-depleted T cells, or PBMCs; the material itself was cDNA or gDNA.

Authors' analysis steps: Estimates of nucleated cell counts were drawn from the amplification of reference gene primers. The data were produced by immunoSEQ multiplex PCR, yet TCRdb's version contains in-frame clones alone and is incomplete. The D gene and trimming were derived from the DNA, and the V and J assignments and clone size from that table. This table has tens of thousands of clones, about 85% appearing once. Germline V gene data show CDR1 as ENHRY and CDR2 as SYGVKD. Trimming removed 2 bases from V and 0 bases from J, with 11 bases in between. The CDR3 length is 16 residues. The clonotype originates from a human donor in a cohort sampled during active COVID-19. The chain couples TRBV10-3 to TRBJ1-5; D unclear. What was sequenced was peripheral blood. The CDR3 sequence: CAISENEGYSNQPQHF. The CDR3 DNA reads as TGTGCCATCAGTGAGAATGAGGGATATAGCAATCAGCCCCAGCATTTT.